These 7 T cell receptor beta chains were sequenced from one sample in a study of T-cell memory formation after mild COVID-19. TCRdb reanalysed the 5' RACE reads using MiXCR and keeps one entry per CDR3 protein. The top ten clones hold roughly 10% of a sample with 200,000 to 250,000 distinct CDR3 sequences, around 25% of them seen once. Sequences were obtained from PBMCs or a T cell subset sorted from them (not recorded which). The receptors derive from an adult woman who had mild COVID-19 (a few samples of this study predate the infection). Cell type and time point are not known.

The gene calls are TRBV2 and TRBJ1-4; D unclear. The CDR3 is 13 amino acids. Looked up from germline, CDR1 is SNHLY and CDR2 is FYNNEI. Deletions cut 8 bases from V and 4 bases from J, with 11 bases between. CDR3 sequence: CASGQPHNEKLFF. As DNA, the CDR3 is TGTGCCAGCGGCCAGCCCCATAATGAAAAACTGTTTTTT.

CDR3: CAISVDRVQETQYF. The CDR3 bases are TGTGCCATCAGCGTCGACAGGGTTCAAGAGACCCAGTACTTC. The chain links TRBV10-3 to TRBJ2-5, with 7 positions matching TRBD1. V gave up 6 bases and J gave up 2 bases; unmatched junction bases: 6. This CDR3 comprises 14 residues. Germline loops: CDR1 ENHRY, CDR2 SYGVKD.

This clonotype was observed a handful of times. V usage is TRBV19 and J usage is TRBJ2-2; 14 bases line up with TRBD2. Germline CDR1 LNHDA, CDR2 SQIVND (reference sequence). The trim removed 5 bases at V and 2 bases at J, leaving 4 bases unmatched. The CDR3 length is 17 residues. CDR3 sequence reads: CASSRTSGGSNTGELFF. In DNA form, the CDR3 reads TGTGCCAGTAGTCGGACTAGCGGGGGGTCTAACACCGGGGAGCTGTTTTTT.

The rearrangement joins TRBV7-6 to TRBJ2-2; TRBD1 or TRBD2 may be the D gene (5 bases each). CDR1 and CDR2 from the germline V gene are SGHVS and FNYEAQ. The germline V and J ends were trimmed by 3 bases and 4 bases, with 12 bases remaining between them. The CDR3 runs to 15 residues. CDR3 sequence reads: CASSLLAGSTGELFF. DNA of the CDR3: TGTGCCAGCAGCTTGCTCGCAGGGAGCACCGGGGAGCTGTTTTTT.

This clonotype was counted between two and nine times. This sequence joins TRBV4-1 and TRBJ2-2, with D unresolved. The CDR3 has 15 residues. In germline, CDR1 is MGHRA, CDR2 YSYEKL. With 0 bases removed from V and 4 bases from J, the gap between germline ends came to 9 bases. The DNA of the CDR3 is TGCGCCAGCAGCCAAGACGACTTGAGCACCGGGGAGCTGTTTTTT. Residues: CASSQDDLSTGELFF.

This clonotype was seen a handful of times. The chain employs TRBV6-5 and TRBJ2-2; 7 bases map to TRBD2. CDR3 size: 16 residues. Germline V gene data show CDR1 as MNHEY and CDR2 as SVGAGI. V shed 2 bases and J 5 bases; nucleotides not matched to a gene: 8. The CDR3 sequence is CASSYGIGGRTGELFF. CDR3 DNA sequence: TGTGCCAGCAGTTACGGAATCGGGGGGAGGACCGGGGAGCTGTTTTTT.

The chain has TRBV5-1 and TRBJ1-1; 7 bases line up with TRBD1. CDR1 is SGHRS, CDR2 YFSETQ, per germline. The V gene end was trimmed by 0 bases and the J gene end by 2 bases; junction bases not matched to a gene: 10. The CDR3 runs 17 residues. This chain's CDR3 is CASSLAGKGAINTEAFF. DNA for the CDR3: TGCGCCAGCAGCTTGGCCGGGAAGGGGGCTATTAACACTGAAGCTTTCTTT.